Reported below is one T cell receptor beta chain. MiXCR, run by TCRdb on the 5' RACE reads, gives a single entry per CDR3 protein. The sample has 400,000 or so distinct CDR3 sequences; around 20% are singletons. The sample is drawn from a study of T-cell memory formation after mild COVID-19. This CDR3 is 12 amino acids long. V was pared by 4 bases and J by 3 bases, with 4 bases between. This TCR was sampled from an adult woman who had mild COVID-19 (a few samples of this study predate the infection). Cell type and time point are not known. The sequencing input was PBMCs or a T cell subset sorted from them (not recorded which). V and J are TRBV12-3 or TRBV12-4 and TRBJ1-5; no reliable D call. The DNA of the CDR3 is TGTGCCAGCAGTTCCGTCAATCAGCCCCAGCATTTT. Its translation is CASSSVNQPQHF.